The rows below give T cell receptor beta chains drawn from one sample of a study of blood T cell repertoires in COVID-19. Clones were read by immunoSEQ multiplex PCR, and TCRdb kept only the in-frame ones, dropping some. The table lists roughly 100,000 clones, 91% of them singletons. Material: peripheral blood. The receptors shown here come from a man aged 18 to 30 with acute or convalescent COVID-19. Both conserved end residues are part of each CDR3. D genes are given only for firm matches. Clone size is shown for a subset of rows, as once, few, many or a class of expanded clone.

d_call: TRBD1; j_call: TRBJ1-2; clone_size: .; v_call: TRBV9; cdr3_nt: TGTGCCAGCAGCCAACCGGGACAGGGTCCCTATGGCTACACCTTC; cdr3_aa: CASSQPGQGPYGYTF
d_call: .; j_call: TRBJ2-2; clone_size: once; v_call: TRBV24-1; cdr3_nt: TGTGCCACCAGCCTACACACAGACACCGGGGAGCTGTTTTTT; cdr3_aa: CATSLHTDTGELFF
d_call: .; j_call: TRBJ1-1; clone_size: .; v_call: TRBV25-1; cdr3_nt: TGTGCCAGCAGTGTAACAGTGAAGAACACTGAAGCTTTCTTT; cdr3_aa: CASSVTVKNTEAFF
d_call: TRBD1; j_call: TRBJ2-1; clone_size: .; v_call: TRBV18; cdr3_nt: TGTGCCAGCTCAGCCCCGGGACAGGGGGCGCGCAATGAGCAGTTCTTC; cdr3_aa: CASSAPGQGARNEQFF
d_call: TRBD2; j_call: TRBJ2-5; clone_size: .; v_call: TRBV5-6; cdr3_nt: TGTGCCAGCAGCCCTGAGGGAGGGGCGGGAGAGACCCAGTACTTC; cdr3_aa: CASSPEGGAGETQYF
d_call: .; j_call: TRBJ1-1; clone_size: .; v_call: TRBV2; cdr3_nt: TGTGCCAGCAGTCGACAGATGGAGAACACTGAAGCTTTCTTT; cdr3_aa: CASSRQMENTEAFF
d_call: .; j_call: TRBJ1-3; clone_size: .; v_call: TRBV11-2; cdr3_nt: TGTGCCAGCAGTTACAGGGAGAAAGCTGGAAACACCATATATTTT; cdr3_aa: CASSYREKAGNTIYF
d_call: TRBD1; j_call: TRBJ1-1; clone_size: .; v_call: TRBV2; cdr3_nt: TGTGCCAGCAGTGTAGGACGACAGGGAGTGAACACTGAAGCTTTCTTT; cdr3_aa: CASSVGRQGVNTEAFF
d_call: .; j_call: TRBJ1-3; clone_size: .; v_call: TRBV3-1/TRBV3-2; cdr3_nt: TGTGCCAGCAGCCGGGGGGGCTCAAACACCATATATTTT; cdr3_aa: CASSRGGSNTIYF
d_call: TRBD2; j_call: TRBJ2-5; clone_size: .; v_call: TRBV7-2; cdr3_nt: TGTGCCAGCAGCTTAGGTCTAGCGGGAGTTGTGGAGACCCAGTACTTC; cdr3_aa: CASSLGLAGVVETQYF
d_call: TRBD1; j_call: TRBJ2-5; clone_size: .; v_call: TRBV19; cdr3_nt: TGTGCCAGTTCTATTACAGGGGTGGGAGAGACCCAGTACTTC; cdr3_aa: CASSITGVGETQYF
d_call: TRBD2; j_call: TRBJ2-1; clone_size: .; v_call: TRBV3-1/TRBV3-2; cdr3_nt: TGTGCCAGCAGCCAGGTTAGCGGGGGAAACAATGAGCAGTTCTTC; cdr3_aa: CASSQVSGGNNEQFF
d_call: TRBD2; j_call: TRBJ2-7; clone_size: .; v_call: TRBV5-1; cdr3_nt: TGCGCCAGCAGTAATAGCGGGAGCTCCTACGAGCAGTACTTC; cdr3_aa: CASSNSGSSYEQYF